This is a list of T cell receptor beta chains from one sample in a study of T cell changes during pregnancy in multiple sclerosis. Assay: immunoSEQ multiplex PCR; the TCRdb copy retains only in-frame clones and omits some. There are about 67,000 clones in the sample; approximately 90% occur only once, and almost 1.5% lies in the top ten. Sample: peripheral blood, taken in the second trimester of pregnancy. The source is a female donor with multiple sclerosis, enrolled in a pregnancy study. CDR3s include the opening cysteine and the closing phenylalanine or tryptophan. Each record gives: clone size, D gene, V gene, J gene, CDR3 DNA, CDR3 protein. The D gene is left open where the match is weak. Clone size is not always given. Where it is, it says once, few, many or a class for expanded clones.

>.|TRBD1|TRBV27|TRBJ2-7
TGTGCCAGCAGTTTCTCGGACAGGCCCTACGAGCAGTACTTC
CASSFSDRPYEQYF
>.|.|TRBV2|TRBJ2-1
TGTGCCAGCAAGAACTCTGTGTCCTACAATGAGCAGTTCTTC
CASKNSVSYNEQFF
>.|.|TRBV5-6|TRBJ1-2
TGTGCCAGCGGACAGCGAGACTATGGCTACACCTTC
CASGQRDYGYTF
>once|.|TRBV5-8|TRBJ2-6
TGTGCCAGCAGCTTGCTACAGGGAAATTTCGCTGGGGCCAACGTCCTGACTTTC
CASSLLQGNFAGANVLTF
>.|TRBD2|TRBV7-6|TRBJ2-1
TGTGCCAGCAGCAGAACTAGCGGGGCCTACAATGAGCAGTTCTTC
CASSRTSGAYNEQFF
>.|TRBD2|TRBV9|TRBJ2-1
TGTGCCAGCAGCCCGAGGGGACTAGCGGGGGGTCCCCACCTCTCCAATGAGCAGTTCTTC
CASSPRGLAGGPHLSNEQFF
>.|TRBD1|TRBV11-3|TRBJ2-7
TGTGCCAGCAGTCACTCCGGGACAGGGGTCTACGAGCAGTACTTC
CASSHSGTGVYEQYF
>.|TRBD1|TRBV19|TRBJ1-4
TGTGCCAGTAGCAGGCCCGGGACAGGGCAAGAAAAACTGTTTTTT
CASSRPGTGQEKLFF
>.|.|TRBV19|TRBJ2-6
TGTGCCAGTAGTAGCCAGGGTCCCTTTCTTAGCTCTGGGGCCAACGTCCTGACTTTC
CASSSQGPFLSSGANVLTF
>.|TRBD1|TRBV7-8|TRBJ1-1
TGTGCCAGCAGCCTGGGACAGGGGGTCACTGAAGCTTTCTTT
CASSLGQGVTEAFF
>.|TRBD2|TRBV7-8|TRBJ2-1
TGTGCCAGCAGCTTACTCTATCAGTCGCGGGAGAGGTACAATGAGCAGTTCTTC
CASSLLYQSRERYNEQFF
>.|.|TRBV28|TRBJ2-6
TGTGCCAGCAGCCCAAACGAGTGGGCTTCTGGGGCCAACGTCCTGACTTTC
CASSPNEWASGANVLTF
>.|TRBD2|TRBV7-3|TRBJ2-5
TGTGCCAGCAGCTCCACCGGGACTAGCGGGGGGATCGTGGAGACCCAGTACTTC
CASSSTGTSGGIVETQYF
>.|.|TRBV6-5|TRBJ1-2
TGTGCCAGCAGTTACTCACCGCGGGGCGGCTATGGCTACACCTTC
CASSYSPRGGYGYTF
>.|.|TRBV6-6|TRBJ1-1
TGTGCCAGCAGTACCCCCGGTAGGGGGGGCGTCACTGAAGCTTTCTTT
CASSTPGRGGVTEAFF
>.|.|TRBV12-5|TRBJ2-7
TGTGCTAGTGGTGAGGGCACTCCCTACGAGCAGTACTTC
CASGEGTPYEQYF
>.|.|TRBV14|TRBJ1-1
TGTGCCAGCAGCCAAGTCGGGGGGAGTACGGGTGAAGCTTTCTTT
CASSQVGGSTGEAFF
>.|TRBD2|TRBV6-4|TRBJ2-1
TGTGCCAGCAGTGACTCTGGTAGCGGGAGATATGAGCAGTTCTTC
CASSDSGSGRYEQFF
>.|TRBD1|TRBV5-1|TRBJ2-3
TGCGCCAGCAGCTTGGAGGGACAGGGGACAGATACGCAGTATTTT
CASSLEGQGTDTQYF
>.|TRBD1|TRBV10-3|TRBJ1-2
TGTGCCATCAGTGACTCCGGACAGGGTGTCTATGGCTACACCTTC
CAISDSGQGVYGYTF
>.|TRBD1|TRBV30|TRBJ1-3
TGTGCCTGGACGTCCGGGACAGGGGGCTCTGGAAACACCATATATTTT
CAWTSGTGGSGNTIYF
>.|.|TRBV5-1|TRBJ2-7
TGCGCCAGCAGCTTGGACTCGGGGTTCGGTAAGAAGCAGTACTTC
CASSLDSGFGKKQYF
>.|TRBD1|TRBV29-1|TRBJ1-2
TGCAGCGTCCCAGGACAGGGCTATGGCTACACCTTC
CSVPGQGYGYTF
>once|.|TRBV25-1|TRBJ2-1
TGTGCCAGCAGTGAATTTAAGGGGGGGTACAATGAGCAGTTCTTC
CASSEFKGGYNEQFF
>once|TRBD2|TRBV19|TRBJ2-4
TGTGCCAGTAGTTACTACGGGGGGGCCAAAAACATTCAGTACTTC
CASSYYGGAKNIQYF
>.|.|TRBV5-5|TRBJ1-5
TGTGCCAGCAGCTTGTCAGTTTTGGAGCACAATCAGCCCCAGCATTTT
CASSLSVLEHNQPQHF
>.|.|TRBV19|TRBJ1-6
TGTGCCAGTCGGGTGAGAGGTAACAGGGCCTCAAATTCACCCCTCCACTTT
CASRVRGNRASNSPLHF
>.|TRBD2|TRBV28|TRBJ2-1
TGTGCCAGCAGTCCCGGACTAGCGGGAGCCTACAATGAGCAGTTCTTC
CASSPGLAGAYNEQFF
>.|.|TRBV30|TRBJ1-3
TGTGCCTGGAGTGTACCGGGGTTTGGAAACACCATATATTTT
CAWSVPGFGNTIYF
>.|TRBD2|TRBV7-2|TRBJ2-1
TGTGCCAGCGGCCGGACTAGCGGGGGGGTCTACAATGAGCAGTTCTTC
CASGRTSGGVYNEQFF
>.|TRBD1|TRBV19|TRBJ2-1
TGTGCCAGTAGTAGTACCGGGACAGGGGTGAATGAGCAGTTCTTC
CASSSTGTGVNEQFF
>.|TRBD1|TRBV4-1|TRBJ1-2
TGCGCCAGCAGCCAAGATCGAACAGGGGGCCAGGGCTACACCTTC
CASSQDRTGGQGYTF
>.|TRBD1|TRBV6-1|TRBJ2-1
TGTGCCAGCAGAACCGGGACAGGGGGATACAATGAGCAGTTCTTC
CASRTGTGGYNEQFF
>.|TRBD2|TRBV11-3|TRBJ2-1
TGTGCCAGCAGCTTGGCTAGCGGGACGGATTCCAATGAGCAGTTCTTC
CASSLASGTDSNEQFF
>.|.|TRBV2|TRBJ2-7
TGTGCCAGCAGTGAACAATTGGGGAGCTACGAGCAGTACTTC
CASSEQLGSYEQYF
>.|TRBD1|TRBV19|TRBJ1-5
TGTGCCAGTAGTCCGGACAGGGGGGGATTTTATAGCAATCAGCCCCAGCATTTT
CASSPDRGGFYSNQPQHF
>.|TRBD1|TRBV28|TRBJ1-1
TGTGCCAGCAGCCCGGGACAGCAGAACACTGAAGCTTTCTTT
CASSPGQQNTEAFF
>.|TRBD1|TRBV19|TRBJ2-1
TGTGCCAGTAGCACTCTTCACCGGGACAGGGGGTACAATGAGCAGTTCTTC
CASSTLHRDRGYNEQFF
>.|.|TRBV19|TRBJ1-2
TGTGCCAGTAGTATCGGACAGACACAAAACTACTATGGCTACACCTTC
CASSIGQTQNYYGYTF
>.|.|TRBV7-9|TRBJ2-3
TGTGCCAGCAGCTTAGCGGTATTAGCTTCAGATACGCAGTATTTT
CASSLAVLASDTQYF
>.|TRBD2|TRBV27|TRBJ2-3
TGTGCCAGCAGCCCCGGGACTAGCGGGAGATCGGATACGCAGTATTTT
CASSPGTSGRSDTQYF
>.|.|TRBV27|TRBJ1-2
TGTGCCAGCAGGCGACTAGCACGGGACTTTAGCTACACCTTC
CASRRLARDFSYTF
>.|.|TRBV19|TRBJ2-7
TGTGCCAGCGCAAAGGAGTACGAGCAGTACTTC
CASAKEYEQYF
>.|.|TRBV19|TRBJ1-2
TGTGCCAGTAGTATGCCAGGGGCCTCCGGGGATGGCTACACCTTC
CASSMPGASGDGYTF
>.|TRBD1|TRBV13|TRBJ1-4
TGTGCCAGCAGCCAGACAGGGGGAGGTGAAAAACTGTTTTTT
CASSQTGGGEKLFF
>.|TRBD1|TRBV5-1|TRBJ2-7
TGCGCCAGCAGCTTGGGACCACAGGGGCCTAGCTCCTACGAGCAGTACTTC
CASSLGPQGPSSYEQYF
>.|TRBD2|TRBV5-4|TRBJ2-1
TGTGCCAGCAGCTTGGGAGACCTGGGGGGGAGAGGCAATGAGCAGTTCTTC
CASSLGDLGGRGNEQFF
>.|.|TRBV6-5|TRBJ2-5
TGTGCCAGCAGTTCCCGGGGAGAGGGGACCCAGTACTTC
CASSSRGEGTQYF
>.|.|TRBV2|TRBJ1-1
TGTGCCAGCTCCATACAGGTCAGGGACTTCATGGACACTGAAGCTTTCTTT
CASSIQVRDFMDTEAFF
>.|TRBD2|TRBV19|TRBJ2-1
TGTGCCAGTAGTATTACTAGCGGGAACCCCCATGAGCAGTTCTTC
CASSITSGNPHEQFF
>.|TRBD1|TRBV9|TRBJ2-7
TGTGCCAGCAGCGTTGCTGGACAGGGGGAGCCCTACGAGCAGTACTTC
CASSVAGQGEPYEQYF
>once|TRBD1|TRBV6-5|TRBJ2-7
TGTGCCAGCAGTCGCGGACAGGGGGCGGCTAAGTACTTC
CASSRGQGAAKYF
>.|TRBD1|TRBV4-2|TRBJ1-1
TGTGCCAGCAGCCAAGTTTTAAGGGGGCGTGGGACTGAAGCTTTCTTT
CASSQVLRGRGTEAFF
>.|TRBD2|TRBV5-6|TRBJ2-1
TGTGCCAGCAGCCAACTGGGACTAGCCAATGAGCAGTTCTTC
CASSQLGLANEQFF
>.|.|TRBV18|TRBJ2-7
TGTGCCAGCTCACCACCGGAGGGTTTGCGGGAGCAGTACTTC
CASSPPEGLREQYF